This T cell receptor beta chain was found in a study of blood T cells in healthy people across ages. Findings and caveats of the study: Because donor CMV status was unknown, expanded clonotype changes were possibly confounded.

The sample providers were healthy Caucasian people from Russia, aged roughly 6 to 100. A J-beta primer mix and a sample-barcoded 5' primer were used in a second PCR of roughly 6 to 11 cycles. Tags on each cDNA molecule came from a template-switch adaptor with 12 random nucleotides. Each of the samples gave a minimum of 3 million paired-end reads that contained CDR3. TCRdb processed the 5' RACE reads anew with MiXCR; each CDR3 protein has one entry. The table lists some 1.5 million distinct CDR3 sequences, 28% of them singletons. This clonotype was seen at least ten times. The target antigen is unknown. CDR1 is DFQATT, CDR2 SNEGSKA, per germline (reference sequence). The CDR3 is 17 residues long. V dropped 0 bases and J dropped 2 bases, with 20 bases sitting between them.

The chain has TRBV20-1 and TRBJ2-7; tentatively, D is TRBD2 (6 bases). This clonotype was sampled from a woman aged 25 to 39 in good health. Input material: blood. CDR3 loop: CSARDAGLQKGPYEQYF. CDR3 DNA: TGCAGTGCTAGAGATGCGGGGCTCCAAAAGGGCCCCTACGAGCAGTACTTC.